This TCR beta chain was identified during a study of T-cell reconstitution after alpha-beta-depleted transplantation in children. Researchers prepared the TCRbeta library using unique molecular identifiers, the study reports. One entry per CDR3 protein, called by TCRdb with MiXCR from the PCR reads. The sample lists hundreds of thousands of distinct CDR3 sequences, 8% to 11% occurring once. V shed 10 bases, J shed 3 bases, and the junction held 4 bases outside the gene matches. The CDR3 totals 12 residues. Germline loops: CDR1 ENHRY, CDR2 SYGVKD. The sample holds a few counts of this clonotype. This receptor was taken from a human donor who donated a stem cell graft to a child with acute myeloid leukemia. V gene TRBV10-3 combines with J gene TRBJ2-7; 9 bases line up with TRBD1. The source material was PBMCs from the stem cell graft donor, sampled from the stem cell graft. CDR3 sequence: CATRTGVYEQYF. Written as DNA, the CDR3 is TGTGCCACCCGGACAGGGGTCTACGAGCAGTACTTC.